The next 4 T cell receptor beta chains were all read from a single sample in a study of blood T cell repertoires in COVID-19. Repertoires were generated with immunoSEQ multiplex PCR, while TCRdb's copy carries only in-frame clones and drops some. The sample lists more than 300,000 clones; over 75% were seen once. Specimen: PBMCs or T cells enriched from blood (not recorded which). These receptors all stem from a man aged 35 to 55 in a cohort exposed to, infected with or recovered from COVID-19 (not recorded which).

The chain joins TRBV19 to TRBJ2-1; TRBD2 matches at 8 bases. J was trimmed by 2 bases and V by 4 bases; bases with no gene match: 7. This CDR3 is built from 16 residues. Germline CDR1 is LNHDA and CDR2 is SQIVND (reference sequence). The CDR3 protein is CASSTSGFGPYNEQFF. CDR3 coding DNA: TGTGCCAGTAGTACTAGCGGGTTTGGTCCCTACAATGAGCAGTTCTTC.

The rearrangement joins TRBV30 to TRBJ1-2, with D unclear. The V gene lost 0 bases and the J gene lost 6 bases, with 5 bases spanning the gap. Germline loops: CDR1 GTSNPN, CDR2 SVGIG (reference sequence). The CDR3 extends over 11 amino acids. The CDR3 nucleotides are TGTGCCTGGAGTGTACTTCATGGCTACACCTTC. It specifies CAWSVLHGYTF. Using reference TRBV30 and TRBJ1-2 for the parts outside the CDR3, the full variable domain is SQTIHQWPATLVQPVGSPLSLECTVEGTSNPNLYWYRQAAGRGLQLLFYSVGIGQISSEVPQNLSASRPQDRQFILSSKKLLLSDSGFYLCAWSVLHGYTFGSGTRLTVV.

This chain joins TRBV10-2 and TRBJ2-3, with 10 bases aligning to TRBD2. Per the germline V gene, CDR1 is WSHSY and CDR2 is SAAADI. The CDR3 contains 16 residues. V was pared by 0 bases and J by 5 bases, with 5 bases of the junction left unmatched. CDR3 protein: CASSESIAGGRDTQYF. The CDR3 DNA reads as TGCGCCAGCAGTGAGTCGATAGCGGGAGGTAGAGATACGCAGTATTTT.

The rearrangement uses TRBV18 and TRBJ2-5, with TRBD2 matching 9 bases. There are 17 residues in the CDR3. From germline, CDR1 is KGHSH and CDR2 LQKENI. With 3 bases clipped from V and 2 bases from J, the junction kept 10 bases outside the gene matches. CDR3 in amino acids: CASSPSRTSDNQETQYF. CDR3 nucleotide sequence: TGTGCCAGCTCACCGTCCCGGACTAGCGACAATCAAGAGACCCAGTACTTC.